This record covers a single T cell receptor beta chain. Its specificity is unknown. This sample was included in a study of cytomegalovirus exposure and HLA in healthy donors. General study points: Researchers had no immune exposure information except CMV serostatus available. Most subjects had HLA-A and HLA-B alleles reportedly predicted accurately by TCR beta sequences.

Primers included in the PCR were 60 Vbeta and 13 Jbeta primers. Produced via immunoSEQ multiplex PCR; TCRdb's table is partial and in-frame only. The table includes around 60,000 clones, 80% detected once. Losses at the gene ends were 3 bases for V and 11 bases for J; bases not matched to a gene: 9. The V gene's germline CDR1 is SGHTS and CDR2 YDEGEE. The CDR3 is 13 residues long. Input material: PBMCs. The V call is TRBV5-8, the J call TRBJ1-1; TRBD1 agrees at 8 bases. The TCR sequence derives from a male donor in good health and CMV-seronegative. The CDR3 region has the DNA TGTGCCAGCAGCTCGAACAGGGGGACGAAGGCTTTCTTT. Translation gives CASSSNRGTKAFF. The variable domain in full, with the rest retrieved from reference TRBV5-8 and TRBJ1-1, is EAGVTQSPTHLIKTRGQQATLRCSPISGHTSVYWYQQALGLGLQFLLWYDEGEERNRGNFPPRFSGRQFPNYSSELNVNALELEDSALYLCASSSNRGTKAFFGQGTRLTVV.